This T cell receptor (beta chain) was captured by sequencing in a study of T cell responses to AZD1222 COVID-19 vaccine. Comments on this clone: Its matching antigen is unknown.

V was trimmed by 6 bases and J by 7 bases, leaving 15 bases between them. CDR1 is MNHEY, CDR2 SVGAGI, per germline. This CDR3 is 13 amino acids long. Study-wide findings and caveats: White British people made up most donors, females outnumbered males, and clonal diversity was possibly underestimated.

Assay used: immunoSEQ multiplex PCR; TCRdb lists only in-frame clones, some missing. The table shows approximately 140,000 clones, with roughly 89% occurring only once. The rearrangement uses TRBV6-5 and TRBJ1-1; possible D gene TRBD1, 6 bases. This sequence was found in an adult in good health. This sample comprised peripheral blood, obtained on day 0 of AZD1222 vaccination. The CDR3 sequence is CASSLAQGFEAFF. Here the CDR3 DNA reads TGTGCCAGCAGCCTTGCACAGGGCTTTGAAGCTTTCTTT.